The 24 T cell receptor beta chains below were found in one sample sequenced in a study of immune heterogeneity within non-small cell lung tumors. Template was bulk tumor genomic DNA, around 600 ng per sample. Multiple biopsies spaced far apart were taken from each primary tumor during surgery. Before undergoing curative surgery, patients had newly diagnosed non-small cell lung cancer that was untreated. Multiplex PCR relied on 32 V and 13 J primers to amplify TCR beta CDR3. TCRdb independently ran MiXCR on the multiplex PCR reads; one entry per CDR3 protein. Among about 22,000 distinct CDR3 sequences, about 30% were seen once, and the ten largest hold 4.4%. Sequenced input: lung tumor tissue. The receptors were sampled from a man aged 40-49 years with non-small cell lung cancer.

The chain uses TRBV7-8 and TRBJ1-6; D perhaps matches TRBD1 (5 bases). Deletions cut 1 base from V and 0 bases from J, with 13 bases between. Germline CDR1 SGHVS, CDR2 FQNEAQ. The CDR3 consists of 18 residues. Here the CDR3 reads CASSLGVWGSSYNSPLHF. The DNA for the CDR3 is TGTGCCAGCAGCTTAGGAGTCTGGGGGAGCTCCTATAATTCACCCCTCCACTTT.

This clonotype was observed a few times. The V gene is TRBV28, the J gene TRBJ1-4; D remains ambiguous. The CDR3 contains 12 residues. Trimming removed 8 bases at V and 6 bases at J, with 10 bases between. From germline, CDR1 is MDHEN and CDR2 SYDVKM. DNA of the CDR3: TGTGCCAGCGGGATTGGGTATGAAAAACTGTTTTTT. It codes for CASGIGYEKLFF.

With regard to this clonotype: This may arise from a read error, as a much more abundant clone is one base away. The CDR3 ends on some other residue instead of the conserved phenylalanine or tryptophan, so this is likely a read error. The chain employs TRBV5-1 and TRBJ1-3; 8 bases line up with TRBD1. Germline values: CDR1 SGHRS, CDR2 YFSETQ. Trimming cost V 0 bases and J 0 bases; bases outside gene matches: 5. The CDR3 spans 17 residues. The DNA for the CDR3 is TGCGCCAGCAGCTTGGGACAGGGGCTGCCCTCTGGAAACACCATATATCTT. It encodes CASSLGQGLPSGNTIYL.

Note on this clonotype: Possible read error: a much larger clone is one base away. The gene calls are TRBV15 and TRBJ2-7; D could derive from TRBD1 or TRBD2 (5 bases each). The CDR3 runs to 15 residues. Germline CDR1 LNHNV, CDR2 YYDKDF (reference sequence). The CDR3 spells CATSRDWGPTYQQYF. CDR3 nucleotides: TGTGCCACCAGCAGAGATTGGGGACCAACCTACCAGCAGTACTTC. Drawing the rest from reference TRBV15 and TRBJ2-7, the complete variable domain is DAMVIQNPRYQVTQFGKPVTLSCSQTLNHNVMYWYQQKSSQAPKLLFHYYDKDFNNEADTPDNFQSRRPNTSFCFLDIRSPGLGDTAMYLCATSRDWGPTYQQYFGPGTRLTVT.

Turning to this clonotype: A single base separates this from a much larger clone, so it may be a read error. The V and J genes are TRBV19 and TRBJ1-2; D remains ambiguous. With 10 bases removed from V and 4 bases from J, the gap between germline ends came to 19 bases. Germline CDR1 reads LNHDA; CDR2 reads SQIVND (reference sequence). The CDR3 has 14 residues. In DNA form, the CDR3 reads TGTGCCACCCTTCAGGTCGGAGTCTCCTATGGCTACACCTTC. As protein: CATLQVGVSYGYTF.

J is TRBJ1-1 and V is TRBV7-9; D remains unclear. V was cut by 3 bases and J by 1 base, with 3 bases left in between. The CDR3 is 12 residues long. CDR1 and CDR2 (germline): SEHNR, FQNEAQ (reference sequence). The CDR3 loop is CASSFQNTEAFF. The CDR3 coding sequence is TGTGCCAGCAGCTTTCAGAACACTGAAGCTTTCTTT.

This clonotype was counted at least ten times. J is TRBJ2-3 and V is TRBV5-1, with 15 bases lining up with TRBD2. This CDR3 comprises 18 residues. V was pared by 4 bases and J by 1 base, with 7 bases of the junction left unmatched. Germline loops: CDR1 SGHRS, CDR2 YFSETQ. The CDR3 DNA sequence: TGCGCCAGCAGCCCCGGGACTAGCGGGAGGTGGGGCACAGATACGCAGTATTTT. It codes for CASSPGTSGRWGTDTQYF.

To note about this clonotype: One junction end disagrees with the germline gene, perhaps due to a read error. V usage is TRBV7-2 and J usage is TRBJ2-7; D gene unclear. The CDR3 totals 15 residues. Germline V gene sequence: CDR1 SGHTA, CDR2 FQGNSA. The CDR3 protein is CASSLDRLVIYVQYF. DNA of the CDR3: TGTGCCAGCAGCTTAGATCGGCTAGTTATCTACGTGCAGTACTTC.

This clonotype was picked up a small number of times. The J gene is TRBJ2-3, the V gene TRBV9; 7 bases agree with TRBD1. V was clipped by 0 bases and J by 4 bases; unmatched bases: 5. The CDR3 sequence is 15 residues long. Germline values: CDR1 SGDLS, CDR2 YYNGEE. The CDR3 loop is CASSVGGTVADTQYF. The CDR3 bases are TGTGCCAGCAGCGTAGGAGGGACAGTGGCAGATACGCAGTATTTT.

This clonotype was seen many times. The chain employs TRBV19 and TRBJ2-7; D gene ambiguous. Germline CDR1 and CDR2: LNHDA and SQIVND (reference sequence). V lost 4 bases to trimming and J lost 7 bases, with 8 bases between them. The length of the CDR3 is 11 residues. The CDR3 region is CASSTLGEQYF. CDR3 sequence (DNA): TGTGCCAGTAGTACGTTAGGGGAGCAGTACTTC.

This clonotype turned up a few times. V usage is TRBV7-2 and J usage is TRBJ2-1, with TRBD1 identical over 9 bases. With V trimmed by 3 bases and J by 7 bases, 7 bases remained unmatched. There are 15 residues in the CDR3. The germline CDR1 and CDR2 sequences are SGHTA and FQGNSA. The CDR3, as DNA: TGTGCCAGCAGCTTTCCCGGGACAGGGAAAAATGAGCAGTTCTTC. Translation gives CASSFPGTGKNEQFF. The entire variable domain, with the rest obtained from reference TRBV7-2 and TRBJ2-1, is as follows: GAGVSQSPSNKVTEKGKDVELRCDPISGHTALYWYRQSLGQGLEFLIYFQGNSAPDKSGLPSDRFSAERTGGSVSTLTIQRTQQEDSAVYLCASSFPGTGKNEQFFGPGTRLTVL.

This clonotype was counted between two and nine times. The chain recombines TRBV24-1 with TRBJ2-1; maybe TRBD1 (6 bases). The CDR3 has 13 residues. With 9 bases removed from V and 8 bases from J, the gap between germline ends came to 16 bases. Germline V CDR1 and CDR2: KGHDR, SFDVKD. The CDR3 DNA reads TGTGCCACCGATTCTGGGGGCTTCGATGAGCAGTTCTTC. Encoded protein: CATDSGGFDEQFF.

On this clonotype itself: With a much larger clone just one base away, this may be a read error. DNA of the CDR3: TGTGCCAGCAACCAGACAGGGGGCGACGAGCAGTACTTC. Amino acid sequence: CASNQTGGDEQYF. The rearrangement uses TRBV6-2 or TRBV6-3 and TRBJ2-7; 10 bases are a match to TRBD1. The CDR3 has 13 residues. V shed 7 bases and J 5 bases; nucleotides not matched to a gene: 5. Germline V lookup: CDR1 MNHEY, CDR2 SVGEGT.

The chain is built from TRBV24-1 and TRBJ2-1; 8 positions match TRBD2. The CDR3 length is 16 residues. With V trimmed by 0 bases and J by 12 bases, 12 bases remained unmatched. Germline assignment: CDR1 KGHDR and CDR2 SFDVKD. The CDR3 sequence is CATSDLSGGSYTGQFF. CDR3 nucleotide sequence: TGTGCCACCAGTGATTTGAGCGGGGGTTCCTACACTGGGCAGTTCTTC.

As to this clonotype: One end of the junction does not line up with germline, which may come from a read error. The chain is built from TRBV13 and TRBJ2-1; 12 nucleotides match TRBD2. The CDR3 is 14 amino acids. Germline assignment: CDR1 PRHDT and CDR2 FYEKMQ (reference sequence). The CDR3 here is CASSSRLAGDEQLF. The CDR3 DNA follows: TGTGCCAGCAGCTCCCGACTAGCGGGGGATGAGCAGCTCTTC. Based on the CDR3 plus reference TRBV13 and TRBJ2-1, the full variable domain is AAGVIQSPRHLIKEKRETATLKCYPIPRHDTVYWYQQGPGQDPQFLISFYEKMQSDKGSIPDRFSAQQFSDYHSELNMSSLELGDSALYFCASSSRLAGDEQLFGPGTRLTVL.

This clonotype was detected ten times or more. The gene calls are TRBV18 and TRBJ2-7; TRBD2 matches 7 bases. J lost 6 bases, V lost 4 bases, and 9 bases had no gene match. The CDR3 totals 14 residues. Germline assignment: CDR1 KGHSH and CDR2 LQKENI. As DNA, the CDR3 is TGTGCCAGCTCACGAAGCGGGAACTCCGCCGAGCAGTACTTC. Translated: CASSRSGNSAEQYF. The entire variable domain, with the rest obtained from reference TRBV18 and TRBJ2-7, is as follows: NAGVMQNPRHLVRRRGQEARLRCSPMKGHSHVYWYRQLPEEGLKFMVYLQKENIIDESGMPKERFSAEFPKEGPSILRIQQVVRGDSAAYFCASSRSGNSAEQYFGPGTRLTVT.

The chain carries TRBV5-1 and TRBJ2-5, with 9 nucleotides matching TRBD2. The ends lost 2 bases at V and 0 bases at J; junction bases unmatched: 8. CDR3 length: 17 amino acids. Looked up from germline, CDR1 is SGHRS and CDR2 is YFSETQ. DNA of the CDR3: TGCGCCAGCAGCTTAAACCCTAGCGGGATCAACCAAGAGACCCAGTACTTC. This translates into CASSLNPSGINQETQYF.

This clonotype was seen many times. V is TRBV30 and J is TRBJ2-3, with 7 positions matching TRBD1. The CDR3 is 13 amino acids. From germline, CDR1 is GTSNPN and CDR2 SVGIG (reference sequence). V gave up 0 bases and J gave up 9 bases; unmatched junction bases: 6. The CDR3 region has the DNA TGTGCCTGGAGTGTAGAGGGGGCTGGGACGCAGTATTTT. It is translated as CAWSVEGAGTQYF.

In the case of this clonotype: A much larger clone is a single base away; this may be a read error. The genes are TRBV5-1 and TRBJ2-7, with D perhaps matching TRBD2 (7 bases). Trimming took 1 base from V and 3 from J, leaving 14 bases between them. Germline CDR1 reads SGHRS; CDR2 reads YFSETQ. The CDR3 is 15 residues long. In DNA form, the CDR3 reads TGCGCCAGCAGCTTGAGGGGGGGGGCGGGCTACGAGCAGTACTTC. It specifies CASSLRGGAGYEQYF.

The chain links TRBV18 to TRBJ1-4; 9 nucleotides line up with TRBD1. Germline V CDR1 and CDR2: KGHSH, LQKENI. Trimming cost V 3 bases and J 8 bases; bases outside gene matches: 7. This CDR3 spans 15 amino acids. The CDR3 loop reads CASSPPGQGSEKLFF. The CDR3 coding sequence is TGTGCCAGCTCACCGCCGGGACAGGGATCAGAAAAACTGTTTTTT.

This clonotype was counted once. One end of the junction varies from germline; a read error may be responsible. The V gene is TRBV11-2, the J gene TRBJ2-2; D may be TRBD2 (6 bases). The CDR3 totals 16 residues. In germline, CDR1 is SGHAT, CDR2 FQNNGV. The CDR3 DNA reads TGTGCCAGCAGCTTAGGGTGGGCGGGAAACACCGGGGATCTGTTTTTT. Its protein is CASSLGWAGNTGDLFF.

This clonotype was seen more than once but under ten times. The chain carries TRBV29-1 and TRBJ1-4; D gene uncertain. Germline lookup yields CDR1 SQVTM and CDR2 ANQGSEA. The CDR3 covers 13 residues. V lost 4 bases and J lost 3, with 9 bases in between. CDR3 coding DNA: TGCAGCGTTGGTGTCAGTTCTAATGAAAAACTGTTTTTT. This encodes CSVGVSSNEKLFF.

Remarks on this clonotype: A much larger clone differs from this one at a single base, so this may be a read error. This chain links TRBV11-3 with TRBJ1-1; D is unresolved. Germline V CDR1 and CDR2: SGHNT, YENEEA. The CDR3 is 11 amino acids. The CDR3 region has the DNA TGTGACAGCAGCTTAGGGAGGGAAGCTTTCTTT. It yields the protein CDSSLGREAFF.

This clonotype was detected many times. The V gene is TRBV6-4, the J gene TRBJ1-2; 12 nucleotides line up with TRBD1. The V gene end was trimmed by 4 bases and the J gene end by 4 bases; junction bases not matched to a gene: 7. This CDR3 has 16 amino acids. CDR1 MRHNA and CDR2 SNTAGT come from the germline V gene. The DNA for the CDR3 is TGTGCCAGCAGTGCCTCCGGGACAGGGGGCGCCTATGGCTACACCTTC. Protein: CASSASGTGGAYGYTF.